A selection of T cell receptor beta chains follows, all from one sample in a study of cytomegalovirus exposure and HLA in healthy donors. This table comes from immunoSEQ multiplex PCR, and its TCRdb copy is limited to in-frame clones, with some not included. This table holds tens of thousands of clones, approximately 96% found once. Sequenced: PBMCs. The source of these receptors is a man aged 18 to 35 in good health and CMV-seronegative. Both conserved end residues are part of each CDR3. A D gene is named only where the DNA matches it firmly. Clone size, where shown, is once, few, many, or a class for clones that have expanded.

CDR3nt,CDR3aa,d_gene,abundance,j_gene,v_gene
TGTGCCAGCAGTTTACGCGGACAGCAATATAATTCACCCCTCCACTTT,CASSLRGQQYNSPLHF,.,.,TRBJ1-6,TRBV27
TGTGCCAGCAGTGTGGGTAGCAACACCGCCGGGGAGCTGTTTTTT,CASSVGSNTAGELFF,.,.,TRBJ2-2,TRBV7-9
TGTGCCATCAGTGAGTCCCAGGCACACACTGAAGCTTTCTTT,CAISESQAHTEAFF,.,.,TRBJ1-1,TRBV10-3
TGTGCCTGGAGGGTGACAGGGGGCGCGCATGAGCAGTTCTTC,CAWRVTGGAHEQFF,TRBD1,.,TRBJ2-1,TRBV30
TGTGCCAGCAGTTACGTAAACAGGGGGCAGGGTCAGCCCCAGCATTTT,CASSYVNRGQGQPQHF,TRBD1,.,TRBJ1-5,TRBV6-6
TGTGCCAGCAGCCCCGGACTAGCAGACCCCTACGAGCAGTACTTC,CASSPGLADPYEQYF,TRBD2,.,TRBJ2-7,TRBV5-4
TGTGCCAGCAGCTTGGCCGGAGGGTCCAAAATCTATGGCTACACCTTC,CASSLAGGSKIYGYTF,.,.,TRBJ1-2,TRBV5-5
TGTGCCAGCAGCTTAGCTAGCGGGAGGTCGTCCTACGAGCAGTACTTC,CASSLASGRSSYEQYF,TRBD2,.,TRBJ2-7,TRBV7-6
TGTGCCAGCAGTTTATCCCGGAGTTACGAGCAGTACTTC,CASSLSRSYEQYF,.,.,TRBJ2-7,TRBV27
TGTGCCAGCAGTGTTGCGCCCCCACCTGGCACTGAAGCTTTCTTT,CASSVAPPPGTEAFF,.,once,TRBJ1-1,TRBV6-1
TGTGCCAGCAGCCAACCGGGACAGGGGGCTTACGAGCAGTACTTC,CASSQPGQGAYEQYF,TRBD1,.,TRBJ2-7,TRBV16
TGCGCCAGCAGCTTGGAACCTAGCGGGATAAATACGCAGTATTTT,CASSLEPSGINTQYF,TRBD2,.,TRBJ2-3,TRBV5-1
TGCGCCAGCAGCGTGAGTCGGGGGAAGCCCTACAATGAGCAGTTCTTC,CASSVSRGKPYNEQFF,.,once,TRBJ2-1,TRBV5-1
TGTGCCAGCAGTGACTCGAGTGAGTATGAGCAGTTCTTC,CASSDSSEYEQFF,.,.,TRBJ2-1,TRBV6-4
TGTGCCTGGAGTGTACAGGCCACTATGAACACTGAAGCTTTCTTT,CAWSVQATMNTEAFF,.,.,TRBJ1-1,TRBV30
TGTGCCAGCAGCCTTATTGGGGCGATGAACACTGAAGCTTTCTTT,CASSLIGAMNTEAFF,.,.,TRBJ1-1,TRBV28
TGTGCCAGCTCACCAGGGAGCTCTGGAAACACCATATATTTT,CASSPGSSGNTIYF,.,.,TRBJ1-3,TRBV18
TGCGCCAGCAGCCAGGACAGGCCCACAGATACGCAGTATTTT,CASSQDRPTDTQYF,TRBD1,.,TRBJ2-3,TRBV5-1
TGTGCCAGCAGCTTCCCGACTACCGGACAGCAAACCTACAATGAGCAGTTCTTC,CASSFPTTGQQTYNEQFF,.,.,TRBJ2-1,TRBV7-9
TGTGCCACCGGGACTAGCCTTTACGAGCAGTACTTC,CATGTSLYEQYF,TRBD2,.,TRBJ2-7,TRBV28
TGTGCCAGCAGCTTGGGGAGGACTAGCACAGATACGCAGTATTTT,CASSLGRTSTDTQYF,.,.,TRBJ2-3,TRBV7-2
TGTGCCAGAAGCTTGGCCCCCCCGGGGACAGGGGGTTCTGGGGCCAACGTCCTGACTTTC,CARSLAPPGTGGSGANVLTF,TRBD1,.,TRBJ2-6,TRBV5-3
TGCAGCGTGAAGACAGGAGCGACCTACGAGCAGTACTTC,CSVKTGATYEQYF,.,.,TRBJ2-7,TRBV29-1
TGTGCCAGCCGAAGACTAGCGAACGAGCAGTACTTC,CASRRLANEQYF,TRBD2,.,TRBJ2-7,TRBV27
TGCGCCAGCAGCCAAGATTGGCCAGCGAACACCGGGGAGCTGTTTTTT,CASSQDWPANTGELFF,.,.,TRBJ2-2,TRBV4-3
TGTGCCAGCAGCCAAGTGGGGACAGGTCGCTACGAGCAGTACTTC,CASSQVGTGRYEQYF,TRBD1,.,TRBJ2-7,TRBV14
TGTGCCATCAGAGAGGGGACTAGGAGCCCCTGGGAGCTGTTTTTT,CAIREGTRSPWELFF,TRBD2,.,TRBJ2-2,TRBV10-3
TGTGCCAGCAGTTTCACGGGACAGCGAACTGAAGCTTTCTTT,CASSFTGQRTEAFF,TRBD1,.,TRBJ1-1,TRBV27
TGTGCCAGCAGACCAACTCTAGCGGCACGCACAGATACGCAGTATTTT,CASRPTLAARTDTQYF,TRBD2,once,TRBJ2-3,TRBV5-5
TGCGCCAGCAGCTTAGGCAGGGAGGGAGAGACCCAGTACTTC,CASSLGREGETQYF,TRBD2,.,TRBJ2-5,TRBV5-1
TGCAGCGTTGAAAGGCGGGAGTTGCGAGAGACCCAGTACTTC,CSVERRELRETQYF,TRBD2,.,TRBJ2-5,TRBV29-1
TGTGCCAGCAGCTTGGGGACTAGCGGCCTTGAGCAGTTCTTC,CASSLGTSGLEQFF,TRBD2,.,TRBJ2-1,TRBV11-2
TGTGCCAGCAGCTTAGAGCAGCGGGAGGCCGATAATGAGCAGTTCTTC,CASSLEQREADNEQFF,TRBD2,.,TRBJ2-1,TRBV11-2
TGCGCCAGCAGTCATTCGAGACGGGCAGATACGCAGTATTTT,CASSHSRRADTQYF,.,.,TRBJ2-3,TRBV23-1
TGTGCCTCCATGACAGGGTACGAGCAGTACTTC,CASMTGYEQYF,TRBD1,once,TRBJ2-7,TRBV30
TGTGCCAGCAGCCTCGGGGACAGGATGGCCTACGAGCAGTACTTC,CASSLGDRMAYEQYF,TRBD1,.,TRBJ2-7,TRBV7-9
TGCAGCGTTGGGGGGCGGCGACAAGAGACCCAGTACTTC,CSVGGRRQETQYF,.,.,TRBJ2-5,TRBV29-1
TGCAGCGTCGAATCTTCCGGGTCAACCTACGAGCAGTACTTC,CSVESSGSTYEQYF,.,.,TRBJ2-7,TRBV29-1
TGTGCCAGCAGTTTATCGCGGCAGTTCATGAACACTGAAGCTTTCTTT,CASSLSRQFMNTEAFF,.,once,TRBJ1-1,TRBV27
TGCGCCAGCAGCTCACTAGCGGGAGTCTCCTACGAGCAGTACTTC,CASSSLAGVSYEQYF,TRBD2,.,TRBJ2-7,TRBV5-1